The T cell receptor beta chain described here comes from a study of cytomegalovirus exposure and HLA in healthy donors. Study-wide findings and caveats: In a later analysis, at a false discovery rate of 0.05, fewer than 20,000 TCR beta sequences matched HLA alleles.

The PCR had 60 Vbeta and 13 Jbeta primers. Produced via immunoSEQ multiplex PCR; TCRdb's table is partial and in-frame only. The sample includes about 120,000 clones, 75% to 90% of them seen just once. With regard to this clone: Its antigen is as yet unknown.

The germline gives CDR1 SGHDT, CDR2 YYEEEE. Germline trimming cut 0 bases from V and 3 bases from J; bases unmatched to any gene: 5. This CDR3 has 16 residues. This sequence was found in a female donor in good health and CMV-seropositive. Sequenced material: PBMCs. The chain combines TRBV5-6 with TRBJ2-1; 8 nucleotides match TRBD2. CDR3 sequence reads: CASSLGVAGIYNEQFF. DNA for the CDR3: TGTGCCAGCAGCTTGGGAGTAGCGGGGATCTACAATGAGCAGTTCTTC.